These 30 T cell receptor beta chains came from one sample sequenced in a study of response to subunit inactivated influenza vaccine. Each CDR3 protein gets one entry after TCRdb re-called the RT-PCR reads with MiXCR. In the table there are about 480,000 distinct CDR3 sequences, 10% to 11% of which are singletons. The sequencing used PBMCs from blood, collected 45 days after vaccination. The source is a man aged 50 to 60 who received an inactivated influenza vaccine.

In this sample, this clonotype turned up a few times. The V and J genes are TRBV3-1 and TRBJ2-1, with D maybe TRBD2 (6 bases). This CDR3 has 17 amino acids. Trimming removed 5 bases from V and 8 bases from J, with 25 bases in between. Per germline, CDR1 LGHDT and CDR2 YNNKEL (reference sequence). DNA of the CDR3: TGTGCCAGCAGCGCCGGGGGTTCCCGACGCGGTAGTGATGAGCAGTTCTTC. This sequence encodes CASSAGGSRRGSDEQFF.

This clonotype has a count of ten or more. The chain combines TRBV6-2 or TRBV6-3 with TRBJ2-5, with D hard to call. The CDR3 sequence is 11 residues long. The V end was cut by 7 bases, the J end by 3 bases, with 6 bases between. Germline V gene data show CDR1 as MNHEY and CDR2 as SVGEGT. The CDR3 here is CASTHEETQYF. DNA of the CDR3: TGTGCCAGCACCCATGAAGAGACCCAGTACTTC.

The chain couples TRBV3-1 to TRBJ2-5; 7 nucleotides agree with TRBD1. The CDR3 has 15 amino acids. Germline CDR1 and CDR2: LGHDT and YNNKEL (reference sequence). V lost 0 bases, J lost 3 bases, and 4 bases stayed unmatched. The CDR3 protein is CASSQDPGTEETQYF. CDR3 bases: TGTGCCAGCAGCCAAGATCCGGGGACAGAAGAGACCCAGTACTTC.

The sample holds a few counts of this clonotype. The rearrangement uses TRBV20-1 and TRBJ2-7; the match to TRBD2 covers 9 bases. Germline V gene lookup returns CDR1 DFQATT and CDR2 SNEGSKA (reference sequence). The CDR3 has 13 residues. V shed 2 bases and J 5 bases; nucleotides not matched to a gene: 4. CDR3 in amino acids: CSARTGLAHEQYF. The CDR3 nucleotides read TGCAGTGCTAGAACGGGACTAGCCCACGAGCAGTACTTC.

The CDR3 bases are TGCGCCAGCAGCTGGGACATTACCTACGAGCAGTACTTC. Amino acids: CASSWDITYEQYF. V and J are TRBV5-1 and TRBJ2-7; D is possibly TRBD1 (6 bases). CDR3 length equals 13 residues. Per the germline V gene, CDR1 is SGHRS and CDR2 is YFSETQ. Deletions cut 3 bases from V and 2 bases from J, with 9 bases between.

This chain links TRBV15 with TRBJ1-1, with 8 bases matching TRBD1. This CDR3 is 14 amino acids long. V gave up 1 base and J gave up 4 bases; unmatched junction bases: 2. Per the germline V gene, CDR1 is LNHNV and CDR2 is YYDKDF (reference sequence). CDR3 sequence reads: CATSRATGGTEAFF. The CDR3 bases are TGTGCCACCAGCAGAGCCACAGGGGGCACTGAAGCTTTCTTT.

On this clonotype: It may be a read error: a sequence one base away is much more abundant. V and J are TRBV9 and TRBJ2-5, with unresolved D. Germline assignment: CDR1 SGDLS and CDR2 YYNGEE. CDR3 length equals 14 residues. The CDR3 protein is CASSVGLDQEAQYF. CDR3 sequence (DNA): TGTGCCAGCAGCGTAGGCTTAGATCAAGAGGCCCAGTACTTC.

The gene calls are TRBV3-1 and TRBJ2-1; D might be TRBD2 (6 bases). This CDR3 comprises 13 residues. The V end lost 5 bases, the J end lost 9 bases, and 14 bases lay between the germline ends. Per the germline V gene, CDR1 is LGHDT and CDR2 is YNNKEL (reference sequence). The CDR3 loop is CASSFLWDFEQFF. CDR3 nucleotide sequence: TGTGCCAGCAGCTTTCTGTGGGACTTTGAGCAGTTCTTC.

The CDR3 loop is CSARVLAGAQEDTQYF. CDR3 coding DNA: TGCAGTGCTAGGGTGCTAGCGGGGGCTCAGGAGGATACGCAGTATTTT. The V gene is TRBV20-1, the J gene TRBJ2-3, with TRBD2 matching 10 bases. The CDR3 extends over 16 amino acids. Germline CDR1 DFQATT, CDR2 SNEGSKA (reference sequence). Trimming cost V 3 bases and J 6 bases; bases outside gene matches: 12.

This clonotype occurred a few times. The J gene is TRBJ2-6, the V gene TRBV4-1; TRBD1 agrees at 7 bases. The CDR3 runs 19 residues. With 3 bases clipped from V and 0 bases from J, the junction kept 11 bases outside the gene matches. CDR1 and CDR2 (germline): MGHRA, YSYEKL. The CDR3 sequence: CASSHFLDRTLSGANVLTF. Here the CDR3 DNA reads TGCGCCAGCAGCCACTTCTTGGACAGGACCCTCTCTGGGGCCAACGTCCTGACTTTC.

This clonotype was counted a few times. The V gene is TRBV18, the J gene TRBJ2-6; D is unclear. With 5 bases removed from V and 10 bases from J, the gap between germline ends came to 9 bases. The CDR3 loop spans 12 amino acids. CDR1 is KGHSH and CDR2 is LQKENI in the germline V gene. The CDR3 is CASSVGRNVLTF. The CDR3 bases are TGTGCCAGCTCAGTAGGCCGTAACGTCCTGACTTTC.

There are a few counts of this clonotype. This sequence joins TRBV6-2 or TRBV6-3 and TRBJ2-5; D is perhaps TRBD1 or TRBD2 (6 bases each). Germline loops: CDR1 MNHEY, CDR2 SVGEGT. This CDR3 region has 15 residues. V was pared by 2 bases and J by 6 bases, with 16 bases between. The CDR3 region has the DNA TGTGCCAGCAGTTACGTTCGCGGGACACGGCAGACCCAGTACTTC. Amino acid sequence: CASSYVRGTRQTQYF.

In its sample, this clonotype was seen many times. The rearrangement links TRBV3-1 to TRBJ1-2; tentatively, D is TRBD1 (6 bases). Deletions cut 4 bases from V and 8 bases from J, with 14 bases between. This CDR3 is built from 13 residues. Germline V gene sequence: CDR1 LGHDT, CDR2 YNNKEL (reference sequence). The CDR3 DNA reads TGTGCCAGCAGCCTACAGGGTAGTCGCGGCTACACCTTC. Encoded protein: CASSLQGSRGYTF. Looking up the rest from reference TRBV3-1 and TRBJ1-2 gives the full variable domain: DTAVSQTPKYLVTQMGNDKSIKCEQNLGHDTMYWYKQDSKKFLKIMFSYNNKELIINETVPNRFSPKSPDKAHLNLHINSLELGDSAVYFCASSLQGSRGYTFGSGTRLTVV.

The CDR3 loop is CASSYPAPINYEQYF. DNA of the CDR3: TGTGCCAGCAGTTATCCAGCGCCCATCAACTACGAGCAGTACTTC. The J gene is TRBJ2-7, the V gene TRBV6-2 or TRBV6-3, with D unclear. CDR3 length equals 15 residues. V lost 3 bases and J 3 bases, leaving 15 bases between the germline ends. Germline V gene sequence: CDR1 MNHEY, CDR2 SVGEGT.

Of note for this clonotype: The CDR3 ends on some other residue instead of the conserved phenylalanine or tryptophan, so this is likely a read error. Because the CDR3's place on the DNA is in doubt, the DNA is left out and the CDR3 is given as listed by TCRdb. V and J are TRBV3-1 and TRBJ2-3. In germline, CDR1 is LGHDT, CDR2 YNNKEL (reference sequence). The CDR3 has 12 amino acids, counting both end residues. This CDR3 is CASSQPSGRLYS.

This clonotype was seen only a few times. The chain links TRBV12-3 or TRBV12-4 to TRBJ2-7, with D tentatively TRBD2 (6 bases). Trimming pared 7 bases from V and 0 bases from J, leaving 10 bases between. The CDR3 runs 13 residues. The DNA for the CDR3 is TGTGCCAGCACCCGGGGGACCTCCTACGAGCAGTACTTC. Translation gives CASTRGTSYEQYF.

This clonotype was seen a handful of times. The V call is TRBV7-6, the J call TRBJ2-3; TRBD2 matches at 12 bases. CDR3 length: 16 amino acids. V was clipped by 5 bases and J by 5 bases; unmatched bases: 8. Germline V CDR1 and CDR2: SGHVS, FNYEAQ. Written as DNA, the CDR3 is TGTGCCAGCAGCCCATGGACTAGCGGGGCGGAAGATACGCAGTATTTT. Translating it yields CASSPWTSGAEDTQYF.

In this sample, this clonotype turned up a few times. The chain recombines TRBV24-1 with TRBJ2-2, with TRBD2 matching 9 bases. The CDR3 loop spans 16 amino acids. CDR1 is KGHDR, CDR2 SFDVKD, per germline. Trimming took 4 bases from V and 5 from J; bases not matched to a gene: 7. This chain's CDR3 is CATSDISGSGTGELFF. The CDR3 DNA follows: TGTGCCACCAGTGACATTAGCGGGAGCGGGACCGGGGAGCTGTTTTTT.

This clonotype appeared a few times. The CDR3 is CSALADPYEQYF. CDR3 bases: TGCAGTGCTCTGGCCGACCCTTACGAGCAGTACTTC. The V gene is TRBV20-1, the J gene TRBJ2-7; D is ambiguous. The V gene lost 5 bases and the J gene lost 4 bases, with 12 bases spanning the gap. The length of the CDR3 is 12 residues. Germline CDR1 and CDR2: DFQATT and SNEGSKA (reference sequence).

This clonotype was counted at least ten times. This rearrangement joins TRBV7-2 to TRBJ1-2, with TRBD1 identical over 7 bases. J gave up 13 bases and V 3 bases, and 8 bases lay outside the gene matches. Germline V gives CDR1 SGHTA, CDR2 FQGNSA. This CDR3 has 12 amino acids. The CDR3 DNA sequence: TGTGCCAGCAGCTTCCGACAGGGAAGGGGCACCTTC. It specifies CASSFRQGRGTF.

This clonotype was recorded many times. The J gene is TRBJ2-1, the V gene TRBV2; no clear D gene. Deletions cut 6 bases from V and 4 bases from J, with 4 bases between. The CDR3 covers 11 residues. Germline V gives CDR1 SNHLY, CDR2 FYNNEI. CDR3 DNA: TGTGCCAGCAGAAGTTACAATGAGCAGTTCTTC. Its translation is CASRSYNEQFF.

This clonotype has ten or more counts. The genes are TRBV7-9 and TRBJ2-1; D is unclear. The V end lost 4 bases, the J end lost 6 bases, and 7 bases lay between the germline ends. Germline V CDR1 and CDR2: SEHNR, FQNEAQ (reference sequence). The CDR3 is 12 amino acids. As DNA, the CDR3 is TGTGCCAGCAGCTCCTCACGCAATGAGCAGTTCTTC. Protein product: CASSSSRNEQFF. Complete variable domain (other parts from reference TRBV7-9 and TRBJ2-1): DTGVSQNPRHKITKRGQNVTFRCDPISEHNRLYWYRQTLGQGPEFLTYFQNEAQLEKSRLLSDRFSAERPKGSFSTLEIQRTEQGDSAMYLCASSSSRNEQFFGPGTRLTVL.

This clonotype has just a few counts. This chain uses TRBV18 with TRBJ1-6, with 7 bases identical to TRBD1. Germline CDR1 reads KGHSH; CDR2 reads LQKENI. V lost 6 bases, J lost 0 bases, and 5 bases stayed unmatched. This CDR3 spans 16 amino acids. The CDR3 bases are TGTGCCAGCTCTGCTGCAGGGGGCTCCTATAATTCACCCCTCCACTTT. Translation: CASSAAGGSYNSPLHF.

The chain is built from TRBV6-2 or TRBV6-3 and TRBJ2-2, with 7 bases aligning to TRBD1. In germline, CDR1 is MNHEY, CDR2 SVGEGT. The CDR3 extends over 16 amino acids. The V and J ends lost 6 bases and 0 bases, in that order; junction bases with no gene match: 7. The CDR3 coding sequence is TGTGCCAGCAGACCTATACAGGGGTCGAACACCGGGGAGCTGTTTTTT. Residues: CASRPIQGSNTGELFF.

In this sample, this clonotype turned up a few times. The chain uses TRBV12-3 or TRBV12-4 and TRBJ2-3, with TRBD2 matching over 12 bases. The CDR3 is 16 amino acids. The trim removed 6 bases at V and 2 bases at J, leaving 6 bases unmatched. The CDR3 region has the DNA TGTGCCAGCAGGACAAGACTAGCGGGGGCCACAGATACGCAGTATTTT. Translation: CASRTRLAGATDTQYF.

The CDR3 sequence: CASSLGTRMSDTQYF. In DNA, the CDR3 is TGTGCCAGCAGCCTAGGGACTAGGATGTCAGATACGCAGTATTTT. The chain joins TRBV11-1 to TRBJ2-3; 8 bases match TRBD2. The V and J ends lost 5 bases and 4 bases, in that order; junction bases with no gene match: 8. Germline CDR1 and CDR2: SGHAT and FQDESV (reference sequence). The CDR3 has 15 residues.

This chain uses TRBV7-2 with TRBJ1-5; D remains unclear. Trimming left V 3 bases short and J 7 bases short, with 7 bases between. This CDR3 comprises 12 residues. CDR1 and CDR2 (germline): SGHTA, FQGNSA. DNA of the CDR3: TGTGCCAGCAGCTTTATGAACCAGCCCCAGCATTTT. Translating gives CASSFMNQPQHF.

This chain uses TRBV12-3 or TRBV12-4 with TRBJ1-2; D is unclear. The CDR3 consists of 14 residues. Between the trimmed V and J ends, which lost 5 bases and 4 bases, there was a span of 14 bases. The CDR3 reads CASSRGGPSYGYTF. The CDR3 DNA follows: TGTGCCAGCAGTAGAGGAGGGCCCTCCTATGGCTACACCTTC.

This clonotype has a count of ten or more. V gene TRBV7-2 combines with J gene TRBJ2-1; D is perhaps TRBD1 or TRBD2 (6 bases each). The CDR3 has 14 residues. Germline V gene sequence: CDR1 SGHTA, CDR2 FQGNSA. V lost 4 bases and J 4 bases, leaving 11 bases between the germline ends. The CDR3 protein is CASSSGGSYNEQFF. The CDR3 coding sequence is TGTGCCAGCAGCTCCGGGGGCTCGTACAATGAGCAGTTCTTC.

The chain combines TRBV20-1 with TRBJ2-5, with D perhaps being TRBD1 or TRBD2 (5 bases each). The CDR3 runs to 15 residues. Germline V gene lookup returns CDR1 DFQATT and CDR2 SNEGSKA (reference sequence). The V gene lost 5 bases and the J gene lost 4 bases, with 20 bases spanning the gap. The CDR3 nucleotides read TGCAGTGCTCGTCTGATGGGGGAGAGAGGAGAGACCCAGTACTTC. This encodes CSARLMGERGETQYF.